The present entry profiles one TCR beta chain with its context. The specificity of this receptor is unknown. The input lacks base qualities; no much larger clone sits a single base away. The cohort consisted of 650 to 850 healthy bone marrow donors. At the time of sampling, every cohort member was nominally healthy, though immune exposures that went unrecorded were likely present. The donor tested CMV seronegative, placing the donor among the 300 to 450 seronegative members of the cohort. Every donor gave a peripheral blood sample, and the peripheral blood mononuclear cells from that sample were used for TCR beta sequencing. Genomic DNA extraction from the blood cell samples was performed with the Qiagen DNeasy Blood Extraction Kit. The germline V end is reduced by 2 bases and the J end by 6 bases; junction bases left unmatched: 12. Taken from the germline V gene, the CDR1 and CDR2 loops are MNHEY and SVGAGI. From the cysteine up to the phenylalanine, the CDR3 has a length of 16 residues. The CDR3 DNA has 48 bases and is translated from base 1.

Library construction relied on the immunoSEQ multiplex PCR assay. A mixture of 60 forward primers for TCR Vbeta segments and 13 reverse primers for TCR Jbeta segments was used in the multiplex PCR. A multiplex PCR assay on genomic DNA amplified the CDR3 region of rearranged TCR beta genes. On the Illumina HiSeq System, the amplified TCR beta libraries were sequenced as 87-base-pair reads. Per the authors' processing: A later analysis tallied around 82 million unique TCR beta chains across the 666 repertoires, and around 10 million of those chains were shared by two or more donors. A nearest-neighbor algorithm error-corrected the raw reads and collapsed the reads into unique sequences, merging closely related sequences to remove PCR and sequencing errors. To assign V, D and J gene segments, CDR3 sequences were aligned to IMGT reference sequences. For a sequence to be retained, a match of at least six nucleotides was required to both a V gene segment and a J gene segment. A rearrangement counted as productive if the CDR3 had no stop codons and remained in frame with V and J, and every other rearrangement counted as non-productive. CDR3 was defined according to IMGT convention as the region running from the second conserved V-encoded cysteine to the conserved J-encoded phenylalanine. In an earlier analysis of around 570 of the donors, sequences lacking an unambiguous match to a single V gene segment were excluded. An earlier analysis of several hundred of the donors called V segments functional above 56.7% productive rearrangements and segregating when the between-donor standard deviation exceeded 5%. To diagnose cytomegalovirus status from the catalog of TCR beta chain sequences, a statistical classification framework was built. V and J gene assignment, in a later analysis, came from comparing TCR nucleotide sequences with IMGT/GENE-DB human TR gene sequences. In a later analysis, CDR3 sequences and most-parsimonious VDJ recombination scenarios were assigned using the TCRdist pipeline. In a later analysis, each TCR beta chain was defined by its CDR3 amino acid sequence together with its V-gene family, and reads lacking a unique V-gene family were excluded. In a later analysis, approximately 590 highly shared, low-generation-probability nucleotide sequences were removed to address suspected cross-contamination and a sequencing artifact. For each public chain, a later analysis derived a clonal expansion index from normalized ranks of inferred template counts within each repertoire. Generation probabilities in a later analysis came from a VDJ recombination model fitted to out-of-frame rearrangements, and those results were checked against IGoR. A later analysis scored TCR-TCR, TCR-HLA and TCR-CMV co-occurrence with hypergeometric tests, applying a repertoire-size bias correction to TCR pairs. In a later analysis, false discovery rates were estimated by permuting HLA or CMV assignments 20 times. In a later analysis, co-occurring TCRs were grouped using DBSCAN, with TCRdist sequence similarity added in when clustering inside HLA-allele-positive subsets. Co-occurrence clustering excluded repertoires with fewer than 30,000 or more than 120,000 public chains, plus five with anomalous nucleotide sharing. TCRdb took this table from immuneACCESS and kept in-frame rearrangements with V and J called. Such tables lack part of the clones; where checked against another copy, unresolved V genes explain under half of the gap, and the rest is unexplained. That table furnishes V, J and clone size, whereas the DNA furnished D and trimming. A total of some 85,000 clones appear in this sample, around four fifths of them only once. The ten biggest clones cover about 1.4% of the sample.

This specimen comes from a study of cytomegalovirus exposure and HLA in healthy donors (dated by TCRdb to about 2017). The study in broad terms: According to an earlier analysis of 587 of the donors, 150 million to 200 million T cells yielded roughly 100 million unique TCR beta sequences and around 280 Gb of sequence data. Because of strong linkage in the cohort, roughly five DR-DQ haplotypes were treated as single units for association and clustering. Rather than drawing on any new phenotypic data, the later analysis identified candidate immune exposures from TCR beta sequences and the way those sequences occurred across donors. Roughly 300 gigabases of sequencing data and approximately 92 million unique TCR sequences made up an early release that covered some 640 HLA-typed donors. The study aimed to test whether signatures of past pathogen exposure could be identified by cataloging public T cell receptors. Besides the first cohort of roughly 700 subjects, a separate validation cohort made up of 95 to 150 different subjects was used. On average, roughly 240,000 unique TCR beta nucleotide sequences were sequenced per donor among about 400 genotyped donors of the cohort, with 15% to 20% of those sequences being non-productive. Every repertoire in the discovery cohort had been generated on one and the same sequencing platform. HLA typing included class I and class II loci at four-digit resolution. Typing coverage differed by locus: A, B, C, DRB1 and DQB1 were typed in about 620-640 donors, DQA1 in 500 to 550, DPA1 in roughly 590, and DPB1 in just under 480. The study used immunosequencing to profile the T cell repertoires of approximately 630 subjects and linked those repertoires to cytomegalovirus serostatus. To predict cytomegalovirus infection status, the study combined high-throughput TCR immunosequencing, statistical association of individual TCRs with disease status, and machine learning. Alongside the repertoire data, information on donor age, sex, ethnicity and CMV serostatus was compiled. A later analysis re-examined previously published TCR beta repertoires from roughly 650 donors and added high-resolution HLA genotyping to investigate patterns of TCR occurrence. In a later genetic analysis, genome-wide SNP genotypes for about 55% of the roughly 700 donors were used, and that subset was treated as a discovery cohort. An earlier analysis of 587 of the donors used high-throughput TCR beta sequencing to judge whether each TCR beta V gene segment behaved as functional or pseudogenic. Of the approximately 400 genotyped donors, 65% to 90% fell in the genetic ancestry cluster associated with self-reported Caucasian donors. Summary of the overall study and its limitations: In this cohort, only TCR beta chains were sequenced, and detectable features were limited by the absence of alpha or paired-chain data. Because counts were too low, seventeen rarely observed V segments, including chromosome 9 orphons, were left out of the earlier analysis of approximately 580 of the donors. The study listed approximately 160 TCR beta chains as associated with cytomegalovirus. V-gene and J-gene trimming of TCR beta chains was associated with a missense DCLRE1C variant in a later genetic analysis, and the association was replicated in an independent cohort. Correlated functional status among segregating V segments might be attributable to linkage disequilibrium, but an unknown experimental factor could not be ruled out. A cluster of highly shared sequence variants was judged likely to be a technical artifact of the sequencing pipeline. A few of the identified cytomegalovirus-associated TCR beta chains were confirmed in vitro to be specific for cytomegalovirus antigens. In a later analysis, TCR association rates were found to vary across HLA loci, with the most associated TCRs seen for DRB1 alleles and the fewest for HLA-C alleles. A further reported finding was that TCR beta sequences accurately predicted the HLA-A and HLA-B alleles for most subjects in the first cohort. In a later analysis, several top co-occurrence clusters were reported to appear linked to parvovirus B19, influenza, CMV and Epstein-Barr virus. A later analysis found that HLA-associated TCR beta chains were more clonally expanded and had lower generation probabilities than equally common non-associated chains. Because HLA typing was unavailable for some donors at each locus, only the typed subset was used in association tests. For the cohort, immune exposure information was limited to CMV serostatus. The presence/absence analyses assumed that sequencing depth was roughly uniform across donors, and that assumption may not be true. When HLA alleles, especially DR and DQ, strongly co-occurred, TCR associations were difficult to assign to individual alleles. The classifier was reported to diagnose cytomegalovirus status with high specificity and sensitivity in both the original and validation cohorts. Some IMGT-functional V segments, including TRBV6-2 and TRBV6-3, could not be told apart with the 87-base-pair reads, so those segments were excluded. The authors suggested that the approach could potentially be generalized to other disease states and immunological phenotypes. While some public TCRs were present in many individuals, most TCR sequences turned up only very rarely across donors. According to a later genetic analysis, donors in an Asian-associated ancestry cluster had fewer N-insertions in productive TCRs than the approximately 670-donor mean. In an earlier analysis of some 500 of the donors, most TCR beta V segments appeared in productive rearrangements about 90% or about 30% of the time, broadly matching IMGT annotations. According to a later analysis, most CMV-associated TCR beta chains appeared to be HLA-restricted, and the HLA associations seemed to be driven largely by CMV exposure. In a later analysis, some 18,000 TCR beta sequences were associated with specific HLA alleles at a false discovery rate of 0.05.

The rearrangement combines TRBV6-5 with TRBJ1-1; 7 central nucleotides agree with TRBD1. The sequencing input was PBMCs. The receptor comes from a male donor in good health and CMV-seronegative. The encoded CDR3 is CASSYLGGRGDPEAFF. The DNA sequence follows: TGTGCCAGCAGTTACCTGGGGGGCAGGGGGGACCCTGAAGCTTTCTTT.